This T cell receptor beta chain derives from a study of T cells after yellow fever vaccination. Trimming removed 5 bases from V and 4 bases from J, with 5 bases in between. The CDR3 loop spans 12 amino acids. TCRdb itself ran the 5' RACE reads through MiXCR, one entry per CDR3 protein. The sample shows around 50,000 distinct CDR3 sequences, more than 6% of them seen only once. This clonotype was detected ten times or more. Material: PBMCs, either bulk or a sorted T-cell subset (CD4+, CD8+, memory, or dextramer-sorted; not recorded which), obtained 45 days after the yellow fever booster vaccination. The clonotype originates from a man aged 25-45 years who received the YFV17D yellow fever vaccine. The chain employs TRBV12-3 or TRBV12-4 and TRBJ1-4; D remains ambiguous. CDR3 amino acids: CASSRYNEKLFF. The DNA for the CDR3 is TGTGCCAGCAGTCGATATAATGAAAAACTGTTTTTT.